The 25 T cell receptor beta chains given below trace back to one sample, sequenced in a study of identical twins. Using its own MiXCR run on the 5' RACE reads, TCRdb lists one record per CDR3 protein. The data show approximately 140,000 distinct CDR3 sequences, around 3.5% seen once. Sequences were obtained from memory T cells sorted from blood. The receptors here all came from a man aged 18 to 35 in good health.

In this sample, this clonotype turned up many times. DNA of the CDR3: TGCGCCAGCAGGGATCCTAACACAGATACGCAGTATTTT. This codes for CASRDPNTDTQYF. The chain carries TRBV5-1 and TRBJ2-3; D unclear. The CDR3 runs to 13 residues. Germline V CDR1 and CDR2: SGHRS, YFSETQ. The V end lost 5 bases, the J end lost 2 bases, and 9 bases lay between the germline ends. The full variable domain, its missing parts supplied by reference TRBV5-1 and TRBJ2-3, is KAGVTQTPRYLIKTRGQQVTLSCSPISGHRSVSWYQQTPGQGLQFLFEYFSETQRNKGNFPGRFSGRQFSNSRSEMNVSTLELGDSALYLCASRDPNTDTQYFGPGTRLTVL.

This clonotype appeared many times. The chain carries TRBV5-6 and TRBJ2-5; D is possibly TRBD2 (6 bases). The CDR3 totals 12 residues. V lost 5 bases, J lost 3 bases, and 8 bases lay in between. CDR1 and CDR2 from the germline V gene are SGHDT and YYEEEE. The CDR3: CASRGGEETQYF. The CDR3 region has the DNA TGTGCCAGCAGGGGCGGGGAAGAGACCCAGTACTTC.

In its sample, this clonotype was seen many times. J is TRBJ2-1 and V is TRBV7-9; TRBD2 might be the D (6 bases). The CDR3 covers 15 residues. CDR1 and CDR2 (germline): SEHNR, FQNEAQ (reference sequence). Trimming removed 5 bases at V and 4 bases at J, with 15 bases between. The CDR3 loop is CASSPRGAGYNEQFF. The CDR3 DNA reads TGTGCCAGCAGCCCTAGAGGAGCGGGTTACAATGAGCAGTTCTTC.

This clonotype has ten or more counts. V and J are TRBV11-2 and TRBJ2-4; D may match TRBD1 or TRBD2 (5 bases each). The germline gives CDR1 SGHAT, CDR2 FQNNGV. Deletions cut 1 base from V and 9 bases from J, with 13 bases between. The CDR3 is 14 residues long. The CDR3 protein is CASSLVQGPGIQYF. The CDR3 bases are TGTGCCAGCAGCTTAGTCCAGGGACCCGGCATTCAGTACTTC.

The table lists this clonotype with many counts. The chain links TRBV4-2 to TRBJ2-1, with 7 bases lining up with TRBD1. V lost 1 base to trimming and J lost 5 bases; unmatched junction nucleotides: 2. Germline-derived CDR1 and CDR2 are LGHNA and YNFKEQ. The CDR3 consists of 14 residues. The CDR3 sequence is CASSQGGTDNEQFF. For the CDR3, the DNA is TGTGCCAGCAGCCAAGGGGGGACAGACAATGAGCAGTTCTTC.

The chain joins TRBV11-3 to TRBJ2-2; D possibly corresponds to TRBD2 (5 bases). The CDR3 is 14 amino acids. Trimming pared 4 bases from V and 5 bases from J, leaving 11 bases between. Germline assignment: CDR1 SGHNT and CDR2 YENEEA. The CDR3 DNA reads TGTGCCAGCAGCTCAGGAGGCGCGACCGGGGAGCTGTTTTTT. It translates to CASSSGGATGELFF.

This clonotype was recorded at least ten times. This sequence joins TRBV5-1 and TRBJ2-6; no firm D call. This CDR3 has 19 amino acids. CDR1 is SGHRS, CDR2 YFSETQ, per germline. Trimming pared 0 bases from V and 0 bases from J, leaving 16 bases between. As DNA, the CDR3 is TGCGCCAGCAGCTTGGGACGCTCGGGCACGATCTCTGGGGCCAACGTCCTGACTTTC. Protein sequence: CASSLGRSGTISGANVLTF.

As for this clonotype: A read error may be the cause here, since a much bigger clone is one base away. This rearrangement joins TRBV6-5 to TRBJ2-5; D remains ambiguous. In germline, CDR1 is MNHEY, CDR2 SVGAGI. This CDR3 comprises 13 residues. Trimming removed 4 bases from V and 9 bases from J, with 15 bases in between. This CDR3 reads CASSLRAGEAQYF. The CDR3 coding sequence is TGTGCCAGCAGTTTACGGGCAGGCGAGGCCCAGTACTTC.

This clonotype was seen only a few times. This chain connects TRBV14 to TRBJ2-7, with D unresolved. Germline V gives CDR1 SGHDN, CDR2 FVKESK. V lost 0 bases and J lost 9, with 6 bases in between. The CDR3 totals 11 residues. The CDR3 region has the DNA TGTGCCAGCAGCCAAGACCTGCGGCAGTACTTC. Translating it yields CASSQDLRQYF.

This chain joins TRBV21-1 and TRBJ2-1; the DNA was not compared with TRBD2, the D call given in the table. TRBV21-1 is a pseudogene locus. There are 17 residues in the CDR3. The DNA for the CDR3 is TGTGCCAGCAGCAAAGGGCGGCTAGCCCTAAATTACAATGAGCAGTTCTTC. This encodes CASSKGRLALNYNEQFF.

As for this clonotype: A clone one base away is much larger, so this may be a read error. The V and J genes are TRBV6-6 and TRBJ1-5; TRBD1 might be the D (5 bases). V lost 0 bases, J lost 7 bases, and 7 bases lay in between. Per the germline V gene, CDR1 is MNHNY and CDR2 is SVGAGI (reference sequence). The CDR3 consists of 13 residues. CDR3 in amino acids: CASSYSGEQPQHF. The CDR3 bases are TGTGCCAGCAGTTACTCGGGGGAGCAGCCCCAGCATTTT.

This clonotype has at least ten counts. This chain connects TRBV20-1 to TRBJ2-5; D ambiguous. This CDR3 has 14 residues. V lost 1 base and J 5 bases, leaving 14 bases between the germline ends. Germline V CDR1 and CDR2: DFQATT, SNEGSKA (reference sequence). The CDR3 sequence: CSARVIARYETQYF. DNA for the CDR3: TGCAGTGCTAGAGTGATAGCTCGGTACGAGACCCAGTACTTC.

This clonotype was counted many times. The chain combines TRBV5-6 with TRBJ2-7, with D possibly being TRBD2 (6 bases). The germline V and J ends were trimmed by 4 bases and 3 bases, with 17 bases remaining between them. The length of the CDR3 is 15 residues. Germline V gene data show CDR1 as SGHDT and CDR2 as YYEEEE. Here the CDR3 reads CASSPGLNGVYEQYF. Here the CDR3 DNA reads TGTGCCAGCAGCCCGGGACTTAATGGAGTCTACGAGCAGTACTTC.

This clonotype was detected many times. This chain joins TRBV2 and TRBJ2-5; tentative D call: TRBD1 (6 bases). Between the trimmed V and J ends, which lost 7 bases and 7 bases, there was a span of 19 bases. This CDR3 comprises 14 residues. CDR1 is SNHLY and CDR2 is FYNNEI in the germline V gene. The CDR3 DNA follows: TGTGCCAGCAAAGAAGGCCCCAGGGGAGCGACCCAGTACTTC. It translates to CASKEGPRGATQYF.

This clonotype was counted ten times or more. The gene calls are TRBV25-1 and TRBJ2-1; 9 positions agree with TRBD1. CDR3 length equals 16 residues. The V gene's germline CDR1 is MGHDK and CDR2 SYGVNS. V shed 3 bases, J shed 4 bases, and the junction held 7 bases outside the gene matches. DNA for the CDR3: TGTGCCAGCAGTGATACCCGGACAGGGGTATACAATGAGCAGTTCTTC. The encoded protein is CASSDTRTGVYNEQFF.

At least ten counts were recorded for this clonotype. The chain couples TRBV12-3 or TRBV12-4 to TRBJ1-1; D ambiguous. This CDR3 spans 13 amino acids. V lost 1 base and J 0 bases, leaving 3 bases between the germline ends. CDR3 DNA sequence: TGTGCCAGCAGTTTAGGGGTGAACACTGAAGCTTTCTTT. Its protein product is CASSLGVNTEAFF.

At least ten counts were recorded for this clonotype. The gene calls are TRBV6-1 and TRBJ2-2, with unresolved D. CDR1 is MNHNS and CDR2 is SASEGT in the germline V gene. This CDR3 contains 16 residues. V was shortened by 1 base and J by 2 bases, with 11 bases between the two germline ends. The CDR3 loop is CASSEGFSFNTGELFF. The DNA of the CDR3 is TGTGCCAGCAGTGAAGGGTTTAGCTTTAACACCGGGGAGCTGTTTTTT.

This clonotype was detected ten times or more. The chain has TRBV15 and TRBJ2-4; D is unresolved. The CDR3 length is 13 residues. Germline V gene lookup returns CDR1 LNHNV and CDR2 YYDKDF (reference sequence). Trimming took off 5 bases at V and 0 bases at J, with 5 bases between the two ends. In DNA form, the CDR3 reads TGTGCCACCAGCCCAGAAGCCAAAAACATTCAGTACTTC. This gives the protein CATSPEAKNIQYF. The whole variable domain, filled in from reference TRBV15 and TRBJ2-4, reads DAMVIQNPRYQVTQFGKPVTLSCSQTLNHNVMYWYQQKSSQAPKLLFHYYDKDFNNEADTPDNFQSRRPNTSFCFLDIRSPGLGDTAMYLCATSPEAKNIQYFGAGTRLSVL.

This clonotype was recorded many times. This chain joins TRBV7-2 and TRBJ2-6; D may be TRBD1 (6 bases). Germline V gene data show CDR1 as SGHTA and CDR2 as FQGNSA. Trimming took 5 bases from V and 4 from J, leaving 15 bases between them. The CDR3 is 16 amino acids. The CDR3 region has the DNA TGTGCCAGCAGCCCGCAGGGGCGTTCCGGGGCCAACGTCCTGACTTTC. Translating gives CASSPQGRSGANVLTF.

In its sample, this clonotype was seen many times. The chain employs TRBV7-2 and TRBJ2-5, with TRBD2 matching 7 bases. V was clipped by 1 base and J by 7 bases; unmatched bases: 3. The CDR3 extends over 13 amino acids. Germline values: CDR1 SGHTA, CDR2 FQGNSA. DNA of the CDR3: TGTGCCAGCAGCTTAGGTCCGGGGGGGACCCAGTACTTC. Translating it yields CASSLGPGGTQYF.

This clonotype was seen at least ten times. The V and J genes are TRBV24-1 and TRBJ2-5, with 8 bases fitting TRBD2. The CDR3 consists of 14 residues. Germline CDR1 and CDR2: KGHDR and SFDVKD. V lost 9 bases and J lost 4; bases outside the gene matches: 9. CDR3 in DNA: TGTGCCACCGGAGTAGCGGGAAAATCAGAGACCCAGTACTTC. Translating gives CATGVAGKSETQYF.

At least ten counts were recorded for this clonotype. The CDR3 region has the DNA TGCAGTGCTAGTGCAGATCTAGCGGAGACCTACAATGAGCAGTTCTTC. Its translation: CSASADLAETYNEQFF. The chain has TRBV20-1 and TRBJ2-1, with 7 bases matching TRBD2. This CDR3 comprises 16 residues. With V trimmed by 3 bases and J by 2 bases, 10 bases remained unmatched. Germline V gene lookup returns CDR1 DFQATT and CDR2 SNEGSKA (reference sequence).

Note on this clonotype: A much bigger clone sits one base away, suggesting this may be a read error. This sequence joins TRBV5-1 and TRBJ2-1; D is uncertain. In germline, CDR1 is SGHRS, CDR2 YFSETQ. Trimming stripped 4 bases from V and 5 bases from J, with 16 bases between. The length of the CDR3 is 15 residues. DNA of the CDR3: TGCGCCAGCAGCGCCGCGGTGGCTTATAACAATGAGCAGTTCTTC. Encoded protein: CASSAAVAYNNEQFF. Full variable domain (missing parts from reference TRBV5-1 and TRBJ2-1): KAGVTQTPRYLIKTRGQQVTLSCSPISGHRSVSWYQQTPGQGLQFLFEYFSETQRNKGNFPGRFSGRQFSNSRSEMNVSTLELGDSALYLCASSAAVAYNNEQFFGPGTRLTVL.

This clonotype was observed at least ten times. The chain links TRBV5-4 to TRBJ2-5, with 10 bases lining up with TRBD1. V trimming: 4 bases; J trimming: 6 bases; junction bases outside the gene matches: 12. This CDR3 region has 16 residues. CDR1 SGHNT and CDR2 YYREEE come from the germline V gene (reference sequence). CDR3 sequence: CASSAPHRQGAKTQYF. The DNA of the CDR3 is TGTGCCAGCAGCGCACCCCACCGACAGGGGGCAAAGACCCAGTACTTC.

This clonotype has a count of ten or more. The genes are TRBV25-1 and TRBJ1-2, with TRBD1 matching over 7 bases. The CDR3 has 13 amino acids. Trimming cost V 8 bases and J 8 bases; bases outside gene matches: 11. Germline V gene data show CDR1 as MGHDK and CDR2 as SYGVNS. In DNA, the CDR3 is TGTGCCAGCCGCCCGACAGGGCCAGGCGGCTACACCTTC. Translation gives CASRPTGPGGYTF.